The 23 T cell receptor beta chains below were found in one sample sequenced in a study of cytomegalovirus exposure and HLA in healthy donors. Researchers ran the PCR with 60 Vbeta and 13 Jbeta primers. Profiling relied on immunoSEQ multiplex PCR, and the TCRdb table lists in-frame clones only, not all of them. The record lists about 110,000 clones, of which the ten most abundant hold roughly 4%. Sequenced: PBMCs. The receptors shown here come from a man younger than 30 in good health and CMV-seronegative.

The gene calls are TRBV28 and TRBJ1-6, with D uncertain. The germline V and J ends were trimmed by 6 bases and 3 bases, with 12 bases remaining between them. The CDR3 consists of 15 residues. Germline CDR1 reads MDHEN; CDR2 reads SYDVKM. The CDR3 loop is CASSSTISYNSPLHF. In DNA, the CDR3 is TGTGCCAGCAGCTCCACTATCAGCTATAATTCACCCCTCCACTTT.

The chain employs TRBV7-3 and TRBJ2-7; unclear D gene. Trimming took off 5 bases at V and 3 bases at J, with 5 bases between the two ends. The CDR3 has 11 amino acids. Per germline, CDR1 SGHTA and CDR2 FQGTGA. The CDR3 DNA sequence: TGTGCCAGCAGCCCCCACTACGAGCAGTACTTC. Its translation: CASSPHYEQYF.

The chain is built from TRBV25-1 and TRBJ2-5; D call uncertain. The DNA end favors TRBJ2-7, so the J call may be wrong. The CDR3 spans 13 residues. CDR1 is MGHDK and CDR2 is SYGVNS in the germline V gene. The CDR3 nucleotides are TGTGCCAGCAGTGAATATAAACACTACGAGCAGTACTTC. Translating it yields CASSEYKHYEQYF.

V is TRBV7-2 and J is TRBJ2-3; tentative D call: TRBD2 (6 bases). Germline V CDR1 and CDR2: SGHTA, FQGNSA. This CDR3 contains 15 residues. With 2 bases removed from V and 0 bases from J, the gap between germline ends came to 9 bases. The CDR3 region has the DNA TGTGCCAGCAGCTTAAGAGGGACTAGCACAGATACGCAGTATTTT. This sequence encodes CASSLRGTSTDTQYF.

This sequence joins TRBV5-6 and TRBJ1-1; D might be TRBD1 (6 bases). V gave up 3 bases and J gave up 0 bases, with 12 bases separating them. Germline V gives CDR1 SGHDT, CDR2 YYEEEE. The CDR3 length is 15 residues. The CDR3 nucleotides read TGTGCCAGCAGCTCAGGGGCAGGAATGAACACTGAAGCTTTCTTT. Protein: CASSSGAGMNTEAFF.

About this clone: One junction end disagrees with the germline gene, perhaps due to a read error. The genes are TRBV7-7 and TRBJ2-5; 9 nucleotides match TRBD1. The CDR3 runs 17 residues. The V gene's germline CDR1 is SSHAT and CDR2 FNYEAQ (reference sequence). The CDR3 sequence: CASSLGPYRGLGETQYF. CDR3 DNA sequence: TGTGCTAGCAGCTTAGGCCCGTACAGGGGGCTCGGGGAGACCCAGTACTTC. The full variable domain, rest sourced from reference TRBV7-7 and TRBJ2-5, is GAGVSQSPRYKVTKRGQDVTLRCDPISSHATLYWYQQALGQGPEFLTYFNYEAQPDKSGLPSDRFSAERPEGSISTLTIQRTEQRDSAMYRCASSLGPYRGLGETQYFGPGTRLLVL.

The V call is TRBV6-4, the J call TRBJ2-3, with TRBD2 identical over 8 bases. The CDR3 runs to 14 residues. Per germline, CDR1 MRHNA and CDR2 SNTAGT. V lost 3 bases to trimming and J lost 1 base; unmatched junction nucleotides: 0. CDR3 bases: TGTGCCAGCAGTGAGCGGGGGGGCACAGATACGCAGTATTTT. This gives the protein CASSERGGTDTQYF.

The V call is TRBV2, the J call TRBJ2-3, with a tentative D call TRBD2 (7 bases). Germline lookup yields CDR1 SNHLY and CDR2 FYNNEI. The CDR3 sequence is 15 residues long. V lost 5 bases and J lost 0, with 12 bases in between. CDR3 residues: CASSLRGLSTDTQYF. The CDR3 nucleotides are TGTGCCAGCAGTTTGCGGGGGCTTAGCACAGATACGCAGTATTTT.

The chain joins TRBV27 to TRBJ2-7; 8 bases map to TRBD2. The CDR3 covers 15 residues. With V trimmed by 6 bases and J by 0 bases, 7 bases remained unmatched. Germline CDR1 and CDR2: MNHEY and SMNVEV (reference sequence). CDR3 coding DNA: TGTGCCAGCAGCTCGGGGGGGAAGGGCTCCTACGAGCAGTACTTC. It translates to CASSSGGKGSYEQYF.

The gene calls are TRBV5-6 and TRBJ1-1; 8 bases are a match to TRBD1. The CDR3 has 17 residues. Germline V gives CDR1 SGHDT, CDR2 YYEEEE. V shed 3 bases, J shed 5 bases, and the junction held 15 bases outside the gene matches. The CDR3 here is CASSWGGRQGLGTEAFF. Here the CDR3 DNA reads TGTGCCAGCAGCTGGGGGGGGCGACAGGGGTTGGGGACTGAAGCTTTCTTT.

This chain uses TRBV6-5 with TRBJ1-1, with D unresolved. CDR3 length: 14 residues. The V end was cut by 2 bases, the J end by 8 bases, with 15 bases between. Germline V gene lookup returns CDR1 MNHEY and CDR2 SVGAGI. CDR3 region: CASSYVGPRGEAFF. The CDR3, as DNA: TGTGCCAGCAGTTACGTAGGCCCACGGGGAGAAGCTTTCTTT.

For the CDR3, the DNA is TGTGCCAGCAGCTCAATAGCGGGAGTTACAGATACGCAGTATTTT. Its protein product is CASSSIAGVTDTQYF. This rearrangement joins TRBV28 to TRBJ2-3, with TRBD2 matching over 9 bases. In germline, CDR1 is MDHEN, CDR2 SYDVKM. The V and J ends lost 6 bases and 3 bases, in that order; junction bases with no gene match: 7. The CDR3 runs to 15 residues.

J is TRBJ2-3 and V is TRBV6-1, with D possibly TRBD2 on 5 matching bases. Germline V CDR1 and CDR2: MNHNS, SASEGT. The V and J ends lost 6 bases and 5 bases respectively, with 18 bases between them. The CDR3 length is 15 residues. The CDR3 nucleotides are TGTGCCAGCAGCACGGACGGGATCCCGATAGATACGCAGTATTTT. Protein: CASSTDGIPIDTQYF.

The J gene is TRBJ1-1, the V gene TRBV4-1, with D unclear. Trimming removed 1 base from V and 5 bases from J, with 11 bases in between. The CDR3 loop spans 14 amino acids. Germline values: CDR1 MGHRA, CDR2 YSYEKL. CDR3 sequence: CASSQVEAETEAFF. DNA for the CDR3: TGCGCCAGCAGCCAAGTTGAGGCAGAGACTGAAGCTTTCTTT.

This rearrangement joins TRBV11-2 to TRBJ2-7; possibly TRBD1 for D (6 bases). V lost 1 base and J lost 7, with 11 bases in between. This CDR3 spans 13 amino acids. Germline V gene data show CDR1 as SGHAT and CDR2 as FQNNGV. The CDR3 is CASSLAPGEEQYF. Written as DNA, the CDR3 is TGTGCCAGCAGCTTAGCCCCAGGGGAAGAGCAGTACTTC.

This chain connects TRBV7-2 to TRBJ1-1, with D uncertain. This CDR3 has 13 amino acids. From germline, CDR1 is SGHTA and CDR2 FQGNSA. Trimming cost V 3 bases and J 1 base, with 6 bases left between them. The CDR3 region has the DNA TGTGCCAGCAGCTTCGGAGGGAACACTGAAGCTTTCTTT. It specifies CASSFGGNTEAFF.

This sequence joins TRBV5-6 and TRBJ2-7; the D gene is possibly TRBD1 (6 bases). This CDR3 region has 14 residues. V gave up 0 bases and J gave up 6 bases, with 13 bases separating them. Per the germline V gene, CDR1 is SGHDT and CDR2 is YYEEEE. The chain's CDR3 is CASSLAVRGSEQYF. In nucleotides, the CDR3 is TGTGCCAGCAGCTTGGCAGTCAGGGGTTCCGAGCAGTACTTC.

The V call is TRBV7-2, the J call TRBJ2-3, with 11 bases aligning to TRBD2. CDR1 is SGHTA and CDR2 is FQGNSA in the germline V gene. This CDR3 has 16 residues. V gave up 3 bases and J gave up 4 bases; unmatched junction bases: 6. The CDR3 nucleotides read TGTGCCAGCAGCTTCACTAGCGGGAGTTGGTCAGATACGCAGTATTTT. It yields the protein CASSFTSGSWSDTQYF.

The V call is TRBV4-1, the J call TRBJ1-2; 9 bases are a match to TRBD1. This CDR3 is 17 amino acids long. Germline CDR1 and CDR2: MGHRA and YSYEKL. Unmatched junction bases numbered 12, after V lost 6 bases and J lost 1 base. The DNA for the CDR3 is TGCGCCAGCAGTCCTCCGGGACAGGGCCGGGGTAACTATGGCTACACCTTC. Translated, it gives CASSPPGQGRGNYGYTF.

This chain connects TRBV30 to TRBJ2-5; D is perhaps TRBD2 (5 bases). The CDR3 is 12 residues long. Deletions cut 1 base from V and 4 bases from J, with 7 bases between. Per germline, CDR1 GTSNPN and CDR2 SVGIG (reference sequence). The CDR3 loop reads CAWSAGGETQYF. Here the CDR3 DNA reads TGTGCCTGGAGTGCTGGAGGAGAGACCCAGTACTTC.

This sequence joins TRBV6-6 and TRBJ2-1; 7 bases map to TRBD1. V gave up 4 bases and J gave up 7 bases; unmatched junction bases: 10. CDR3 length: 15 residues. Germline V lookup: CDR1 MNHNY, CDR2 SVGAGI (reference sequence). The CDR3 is CASSFRQGERNEQFF. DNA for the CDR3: TGTGCCAGCAGTTTCAGACAGGGTGAGAGGAATGAGCAGTTCTTC.

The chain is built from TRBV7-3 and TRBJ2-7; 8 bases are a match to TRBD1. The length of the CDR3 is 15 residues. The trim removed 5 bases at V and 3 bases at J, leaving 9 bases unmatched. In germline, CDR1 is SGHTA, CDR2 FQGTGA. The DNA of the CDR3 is TGTGCCAGCAGCCCGACCGGGACAGGCGTCTACGAGCAGTACTTC. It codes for CASSPTGTGVYEQYF.

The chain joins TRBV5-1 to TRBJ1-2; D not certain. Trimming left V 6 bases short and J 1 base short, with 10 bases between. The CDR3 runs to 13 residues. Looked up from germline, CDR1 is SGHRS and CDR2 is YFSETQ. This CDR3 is CASTRGYNYGYTF. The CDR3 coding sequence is TGCGCCAGCACCCGAGGGTATAACTATGGCTACACCTTC.